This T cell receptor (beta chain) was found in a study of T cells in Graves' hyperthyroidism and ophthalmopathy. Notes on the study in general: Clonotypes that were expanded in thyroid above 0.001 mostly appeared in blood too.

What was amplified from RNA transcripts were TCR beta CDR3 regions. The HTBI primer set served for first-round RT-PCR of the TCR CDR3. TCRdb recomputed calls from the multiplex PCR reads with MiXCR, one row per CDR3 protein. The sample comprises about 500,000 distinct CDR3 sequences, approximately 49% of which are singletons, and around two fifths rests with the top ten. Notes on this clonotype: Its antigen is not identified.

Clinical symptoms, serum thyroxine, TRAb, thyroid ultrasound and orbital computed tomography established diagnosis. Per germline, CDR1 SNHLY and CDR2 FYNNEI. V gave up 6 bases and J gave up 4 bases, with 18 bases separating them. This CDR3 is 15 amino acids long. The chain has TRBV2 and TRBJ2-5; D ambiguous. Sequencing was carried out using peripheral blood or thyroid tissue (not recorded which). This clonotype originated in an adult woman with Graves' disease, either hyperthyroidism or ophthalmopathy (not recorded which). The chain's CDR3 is CASSRTAPARETQYF. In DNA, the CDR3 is TGTGCCAGCAGCCGAACGGCCCCCGCCAGAGAGACCCAGTACTTC.